This T cell receptor (beta chain) was observed in a study of vaccination effects on CD4 cells after COVID-19. Study-level information: It was a median of 72 days after the second dose that post-vaccine samples were obtained.

This CDR3 has 15 residues. Germline CDR1 SQVTM, CDR2 ANQGSEA. With 6 bases removed from V and 5 bases from J, the gap between germline ends came to 22 bases. Remarks on this clone: Antigen specificity is unknown.

Regarding the study as a whole: In healthy vaccinees, only 1 of 255 vaccine-induced clones cross-reacted with common cold coronaviruses. Late post-vaccination samples showed marked contraction of infection- and vaccine-induced clones.

Produced via immunoSEQ multiplex PCR; TCRdb's table is partial and in-frame only. The table records around 24,000 clones, more than 60% of them present only once. Before any sequencing was done, the ViraFEST assay used viral peptide pools to expand antigen-specific CD4+ T cells. With roughly 9 days of culture completed, CD4+ T cells were isolated. Everyone in the study got two shots of either the BNT162b2 or mRNA-1273 vaccine. The researchers cultured roughly 2.2 million PBMC per well with 9.5 to 10 IU/ml IL-2 and roughly 9.1 ug/ml peptides. The sample was CD4+ T cells from PBMCs cultured with HCoV-NL63 spike peptides, taken after COVID-19 vaccination. This sequence joins TRBV29-1 and TRBJ1-1; D possibly corresponds to TRBD1 (5 bases). This TCR was recovered from a human donor who received a COVID-19 vaccine. The CDR3 coding sequence is TGCAGCGTCCGGGTGCAGGGAAAGCGTGTGACTGAAGCTTTCTTT. It codes for CSVRVQGKRVTEAFF.